This TCR beta chain originates from a study of shared clonotypes between healthy human individuals (dated by TCRdb to the early 2020s). At the level of the whole study: Three men and a couple of women, aged 18 to 49 years, made up the cohort. For each donor, CD4 naive and CD4 memory were each run on three plates, CD8 naive on two plates, and CD8 memory on one plate. Blood TCR repertoires of about five healthy adults were deeply sequenced to estimate repertoire size and the extent of clonotype sharing between individuals. To increase sequencing depth and limit assay-specific biases, TCR repertoire library preparation and sequencing were carried out by different laboratories using diverse techniques. Each donor's leukapheresis produced roughly between roughly 0.85 and 9.5 billion PBMCs. Results the study describes overall, beyond this receptor: Even with the large sequencing depth, rarefaction of the sorted-subset datasets indicated that sequencing was incomplete. Naive subsets generally had larger estimated clonotype richness than memory subsets did. Only blood was sampled, and tissue TCR repertoires likely differ from those in blood. Across a few donors, approximately 5% of naive CD4, approximately 3.6% of naive CD8, approximately 2.5% of memory CD4, and approximately 0.4% of memory CD8 clonotypes were shared. Based on pairwise subsampling, the degree of clonotype sharing among donors was expected to be affected by sequencing depth. Higher generation probabilities were observed for clonotypes shared by all four sorted-subset donors than for non-shared clonotypes. The small number of donors limited the genetic and exposure-history diversity represented.

Using the deep immunoSEQ assay, multiplex PCR amplified TCR CDR3 regions from genomic DNA. For each cell subset, the extracted genomic DNA was distributed evenly across all wells of several immunoSEQ 96-well plates, and each plate served as one replicate. Each replicate PCR for sorted subsets received around 200 ng genomic DNA, equal to about 30,000 T cell genomes. Purified libraries were quantified with a Qubit 3.0 fluorometer, sized on a Bioanalyzer 2100, and re-quantified with the KAPA Library Quantification kit. A separate single-read 150-cycle Illumina NextSeq 550 flow cell was used to sequence each immunoSEQ 96-well plate. The authors processed their data as follows. Because only junctional sequences without quality scores were contained in the immunoSEQ output, filtering matching that applied to full-length reads could not be performed. Sequences were annotated with PyIR, a Python wrapper for IgBLAST v1.9, using IMGT germline references to assign V/J genes and CDR3. Any read was removed if the V/J assignment was weak (E-value above 1e-6), the CDR3 was missing, or the read contained stop codons, out-of-frame junctions, or ambiguous translated residues. V3J clonotypes were defined as sequences sharing an identical inferred V gene, J gene, and CDR3 amino acid sequence. Percentage overlap between repertoires was computed as shared unique clonotypes divided by the size of the smaller repertoire. Repertoire richness was assessed with RTK rarefaction, the Chao1 estimator, and Recon v2.1 estimates of unobserved clonotypes. For all TCRbeta clonotypes obtained by the gDNA method from a handful of donors, generation probabilities were computed with OLGA. The table comes from immuneACCESS by way of TCRdb, which keeps in-frame sequences with V and J called. Part of the clones is missing from these tables; in studies checked, under half for an unresolved V gene and the rest for unknown reasons. V and J calls and clone size follow that table, whereas D and trimming were derived from the DNA. In this sample the table shows approximately 1.4 million clones, 95% to 99% of which occur a single time. The top ten clonotypes cover 0.4% to 0.55% of the sample.

Healthy HIV-negative adults with no recently reported acute infections or vaccinations were included as donors. Only Caucasian adults living in Nashville, Tennessee, USA were represented among the donors. CD4+ T cells were enriched through magnetic negative selection, after which naive cells were positively selected on CD45RA and the remaining negative fraction served as the memory subset. Blood was collected by leukapheresis, and PBMCs were isolated by Ficoll-Histopaque density gradient centrifugation and then cryopreserved in liquid nitrogen vapor phase. Purity and quantity of every magnetically sorted T cell population were checked by analytical flow cytometry. Genomic DNA was isolated from each sorted fraction and quantified by UV absorbance on a Nanodrop 2000c. This clone was picked up one time. This receptor's antigen is unknown. It has no much larger one-base neighbor in the sample; base qualities were not kept.

Sequencing used naive CD4+ T cells sorted from blood. Reading the label with the study, this specimen's cell subset or site is: CD45RA+ positively selected. This receptor was identified in a man aged 30 to 39 in good health.

The DNA is as follows: TGTGCCATCAGTGAGTCGACGGGGGGTACCTCTTACAATGAGCAGTTCTTC. It specifies CAISESTGGTSYNEQFF. In this chain, TRBV10-3 is recombined with TRBJ2-1, with 7 junctional bases fitting TRBD2. The germline V gene specifies ENHRY as CDR1 and SYGVKD as CDR2. Unmatched junction bases come to 9, with V trimmed by 0 bases and J by 4 bases. Including cysteine and phenylalanine, the CDR3 has 17 amino acids. The DNA shown is the 51-base CDR3, in frame from base 1.